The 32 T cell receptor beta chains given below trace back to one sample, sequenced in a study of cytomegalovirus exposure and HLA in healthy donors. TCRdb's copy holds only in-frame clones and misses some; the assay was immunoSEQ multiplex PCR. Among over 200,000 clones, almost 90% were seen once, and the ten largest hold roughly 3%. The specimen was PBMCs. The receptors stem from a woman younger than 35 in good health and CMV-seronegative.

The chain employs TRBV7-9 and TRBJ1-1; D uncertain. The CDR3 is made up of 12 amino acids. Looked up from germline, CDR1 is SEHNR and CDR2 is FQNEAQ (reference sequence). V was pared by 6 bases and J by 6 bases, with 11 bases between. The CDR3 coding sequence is TGTGCCAGCAGTGAAAGCGGACCTGAAGCTTTCTTT. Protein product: CASSESGPEAFF.

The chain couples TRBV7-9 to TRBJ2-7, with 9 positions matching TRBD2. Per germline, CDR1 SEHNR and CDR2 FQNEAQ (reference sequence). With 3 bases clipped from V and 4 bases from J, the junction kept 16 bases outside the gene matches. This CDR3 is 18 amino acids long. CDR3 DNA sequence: TGTGCCAGCAGCTTTCGGAAGGTTTTAGCGGGGGAACCGTACGAGCAGTACTTC. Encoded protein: CASSFRKVLAGEPYEQYF.

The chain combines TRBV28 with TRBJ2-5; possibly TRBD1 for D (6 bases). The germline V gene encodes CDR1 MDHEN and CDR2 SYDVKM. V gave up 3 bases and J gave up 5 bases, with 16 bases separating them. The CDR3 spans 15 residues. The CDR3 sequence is CASSFNREGWETQYF. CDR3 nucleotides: TGTGCCAGCAGTTTCAACAGGGAAGGGTGGGAGACCCAGTACTTC.

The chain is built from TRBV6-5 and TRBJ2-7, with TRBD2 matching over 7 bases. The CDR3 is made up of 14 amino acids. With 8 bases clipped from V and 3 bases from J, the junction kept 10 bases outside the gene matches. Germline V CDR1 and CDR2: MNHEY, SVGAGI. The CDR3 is CASGPSGTIYEQYF. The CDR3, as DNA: TGTGCCAGCGGCCCCTCCGGGACTATCTACGAGCAGTACTTC.

The CDR3 DNA is TGTGCCAGCAGTGATACCCTCGGGACAGTAGTAAAAGGGGAGCAGTTCTTC. Encoded protein: CASSDTLGTVVKGEQFF. V is TRBV2 and J is TRBJ2-1; 7 bases are a match to TRBD1. This CDR3 spans 17 amino acids. J lost 10 bases, V lost 3 bases, and 18 bases had no gene match. Germline V CDR1 and CDR2: SNHLY, FYNNEI.

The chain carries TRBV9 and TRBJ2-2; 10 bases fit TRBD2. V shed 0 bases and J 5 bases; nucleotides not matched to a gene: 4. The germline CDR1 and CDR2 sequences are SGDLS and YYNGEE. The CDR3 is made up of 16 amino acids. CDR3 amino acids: CASSVDSLAGTGELFF. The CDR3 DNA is TGTGCCAGCAGCGTAGACTCACTAGCGGGGACCGGGGAGCTGTTTTTT.

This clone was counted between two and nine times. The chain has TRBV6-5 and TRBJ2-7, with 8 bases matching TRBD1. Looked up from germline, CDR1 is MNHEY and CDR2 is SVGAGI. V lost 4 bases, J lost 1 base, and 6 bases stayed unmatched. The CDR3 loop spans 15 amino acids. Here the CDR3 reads CASSFRTGQSYEQYF. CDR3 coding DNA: TGTGCCAGCAGTTTCCGGACAGGGCAGTCCTACGAGCAGTACTTC.

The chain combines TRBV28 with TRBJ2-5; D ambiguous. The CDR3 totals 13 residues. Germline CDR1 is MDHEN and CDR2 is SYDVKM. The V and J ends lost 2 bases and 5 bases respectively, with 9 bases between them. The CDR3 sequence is CASSLNRWETQYF. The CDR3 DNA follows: TGTGCCAGCAGTTTAAATCGGTGGGAGACCCAGTACTTC.

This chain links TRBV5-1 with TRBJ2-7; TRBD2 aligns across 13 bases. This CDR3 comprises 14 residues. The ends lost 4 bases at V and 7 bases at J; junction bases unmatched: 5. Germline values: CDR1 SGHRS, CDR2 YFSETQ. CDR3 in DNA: TGCGCCAGCAGCCCAGGGACTAGCGGGACGGAGCAGTACTTC. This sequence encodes CASSPGTSGTEQYF.

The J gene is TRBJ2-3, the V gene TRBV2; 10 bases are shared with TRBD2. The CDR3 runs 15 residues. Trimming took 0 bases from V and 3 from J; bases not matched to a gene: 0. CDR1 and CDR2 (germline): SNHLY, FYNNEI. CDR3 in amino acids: CASSEALAGTDTQYF. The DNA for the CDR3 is TGTGCCAGCAGTGAAGCACTAGCGGGGACAGATACGCAGTATTTT.

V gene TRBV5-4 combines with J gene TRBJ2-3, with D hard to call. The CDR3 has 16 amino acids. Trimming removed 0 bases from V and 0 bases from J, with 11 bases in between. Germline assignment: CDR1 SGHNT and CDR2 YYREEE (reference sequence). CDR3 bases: TGTGCCAGCAGCTTGGGAGGCCGGAGAAGCACAGATACGCAGTATTTT. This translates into CASSLGGRRSTDTQYF.

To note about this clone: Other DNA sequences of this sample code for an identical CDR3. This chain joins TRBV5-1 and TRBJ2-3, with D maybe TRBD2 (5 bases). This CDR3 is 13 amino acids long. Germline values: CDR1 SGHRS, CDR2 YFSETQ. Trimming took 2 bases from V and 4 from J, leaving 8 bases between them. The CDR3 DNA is TGCGCCAGCAGCTTCAGCGGCGCAGATACGCAGTATTTT. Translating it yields CASSFSGADTQYF. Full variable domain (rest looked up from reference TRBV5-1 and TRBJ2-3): KAGVTQTPRYLIKTRGQQVTLSCSPISGHRSVSWYQQTPGQGLQFLFEYFSETQRNKGNFPGRFSGRQFSNSRSEMNVSTLELGDSALYLCASSFSGADTQYFGPGTRLTVL.

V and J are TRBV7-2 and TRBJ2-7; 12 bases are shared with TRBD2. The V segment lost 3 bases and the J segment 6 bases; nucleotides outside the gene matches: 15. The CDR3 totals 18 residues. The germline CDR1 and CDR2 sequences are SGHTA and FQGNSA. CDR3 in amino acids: CASSLVRTSGRRAGEQYF. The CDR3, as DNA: TGTGCCAGCAGCTTGGTAAGAACTAGCGGGAGGAGGGCCGGCGAGCAGTACTTC.

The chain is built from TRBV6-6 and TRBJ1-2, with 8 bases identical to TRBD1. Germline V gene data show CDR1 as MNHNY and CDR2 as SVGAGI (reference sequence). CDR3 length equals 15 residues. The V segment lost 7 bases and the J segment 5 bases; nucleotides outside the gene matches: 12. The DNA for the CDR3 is TGTGCCAGCACCTCCGGGCAGGGGGCGACTTATGGCTACACCTTC. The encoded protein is CASTSGQGATYGYTF.

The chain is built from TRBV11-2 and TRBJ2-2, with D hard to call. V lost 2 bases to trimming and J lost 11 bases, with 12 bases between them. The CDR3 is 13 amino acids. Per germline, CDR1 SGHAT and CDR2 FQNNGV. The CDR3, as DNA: TGTGCCAGCAGCTTAATCTCCAGTATCGAGCTGTTTTTT. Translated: CASSLISSIELFF.

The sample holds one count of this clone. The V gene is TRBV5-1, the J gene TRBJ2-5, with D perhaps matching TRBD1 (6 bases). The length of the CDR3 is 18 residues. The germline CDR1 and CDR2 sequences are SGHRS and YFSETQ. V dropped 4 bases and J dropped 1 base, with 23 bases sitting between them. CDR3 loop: CASSKTLQGGISQETQYF. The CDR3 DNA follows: TGCGCCAGCAGCAAAACGTTACAGGGTGGGATTAGCCAAGAGACCCAGTACTTC.

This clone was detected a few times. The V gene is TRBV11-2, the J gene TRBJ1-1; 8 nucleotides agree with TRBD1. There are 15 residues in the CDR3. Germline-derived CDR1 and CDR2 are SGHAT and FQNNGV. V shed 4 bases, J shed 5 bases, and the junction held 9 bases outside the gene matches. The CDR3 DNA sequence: TGTGCCAGCAGCTCTAATCTGGACAGGGTAACTGAAGCTTTCTTT. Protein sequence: CASSSNLDRVTEAFF.

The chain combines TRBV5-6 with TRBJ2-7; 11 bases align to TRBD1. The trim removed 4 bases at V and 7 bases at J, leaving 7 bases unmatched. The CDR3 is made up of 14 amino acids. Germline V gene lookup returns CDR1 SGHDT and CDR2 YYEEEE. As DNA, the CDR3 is TGTGCCAGCAGCGCCGGGACAGGGGGGAAGGAGCAGTACTTC. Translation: CASSAGTGGKEQYF.

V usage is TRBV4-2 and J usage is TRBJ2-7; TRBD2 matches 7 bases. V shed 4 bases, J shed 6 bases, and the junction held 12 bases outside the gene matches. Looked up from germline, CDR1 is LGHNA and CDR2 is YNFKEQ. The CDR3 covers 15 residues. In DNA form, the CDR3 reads TGTGCCAGCAGCCGCGAGGGAGCGGGGTTCTCCGAGCAGTACTTC. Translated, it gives CASSREGAGFSEQYF.

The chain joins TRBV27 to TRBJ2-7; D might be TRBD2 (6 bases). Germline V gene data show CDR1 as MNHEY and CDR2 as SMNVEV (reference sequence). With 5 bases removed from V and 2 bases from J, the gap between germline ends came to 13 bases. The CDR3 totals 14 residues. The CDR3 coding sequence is TGTGCCAGCAGTGTCTCGGGACTCCCCTACGAGCAGTACTTC. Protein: CASSVSGLPYEQYF.

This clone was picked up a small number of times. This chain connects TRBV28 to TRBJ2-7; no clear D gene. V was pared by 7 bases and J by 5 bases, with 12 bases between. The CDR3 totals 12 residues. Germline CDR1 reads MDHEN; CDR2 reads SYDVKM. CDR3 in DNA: TGTGCCAGCACCCCACCAGGTGACGAGCAGTACTTC. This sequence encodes CASTPPGDEQYF.

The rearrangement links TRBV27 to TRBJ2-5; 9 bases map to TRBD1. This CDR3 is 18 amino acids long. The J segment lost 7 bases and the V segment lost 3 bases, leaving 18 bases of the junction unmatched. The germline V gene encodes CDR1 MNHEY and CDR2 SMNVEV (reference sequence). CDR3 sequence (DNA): TGTGCCAGCAGTTTGGTTTTGTTGGGGGACAGGGCATATGCGACCCAGTACTTC. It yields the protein CASSLVLLGDRAYATQYF.

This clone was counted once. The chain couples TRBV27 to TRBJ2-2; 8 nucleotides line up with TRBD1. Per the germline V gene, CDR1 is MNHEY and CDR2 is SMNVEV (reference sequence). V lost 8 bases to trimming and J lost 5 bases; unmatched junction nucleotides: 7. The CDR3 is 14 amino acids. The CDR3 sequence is CASQGRGRTGELFF. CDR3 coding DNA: TGTGCCAGCCAGGGCAGGGGGCGTACCGGGGAGCTGTTTTTT.

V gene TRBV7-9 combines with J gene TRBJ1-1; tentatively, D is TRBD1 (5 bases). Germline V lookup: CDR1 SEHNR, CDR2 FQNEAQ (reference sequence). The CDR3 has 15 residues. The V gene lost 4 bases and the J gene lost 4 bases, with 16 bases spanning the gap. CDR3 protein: CASSSEGTRGTEAFF. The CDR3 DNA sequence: TGTGCCAGCAGCTCCGAGGGGACTCGGGGCACTGAAGCTTTCTTT.

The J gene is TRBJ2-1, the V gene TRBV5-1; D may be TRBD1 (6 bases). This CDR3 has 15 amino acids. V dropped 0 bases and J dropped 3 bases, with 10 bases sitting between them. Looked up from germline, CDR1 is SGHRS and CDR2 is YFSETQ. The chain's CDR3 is CASSLVQGFYNEQFF. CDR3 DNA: TGCGCCAGCAGCTTGGTACAGGGTTTCTACAATGAGCAGTTCTTC.

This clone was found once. CDR3 DNA: TGTGCCAGCAGCTTAGCCTCAGGTAGCGGGAGGGCCTATGAGCAGTTCTTC. Translation gives CASSLASGSGRAYEQFF. This chain joins TRBV7-6 and TRBJ2-1, with 11 bases fitting TRBD2. The germline CDR1 and CDR2 sequences are SGHVS and FNYEAQ. Trimming removed 0 bases from V and 8 bases from J; junction bases left unmatched: 9. The CDR3 is 17 amino acids.

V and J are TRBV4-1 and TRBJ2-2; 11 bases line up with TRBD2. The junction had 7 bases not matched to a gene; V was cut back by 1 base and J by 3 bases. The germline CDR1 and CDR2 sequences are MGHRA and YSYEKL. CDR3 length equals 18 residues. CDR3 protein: CASSQGTSGSKDTGELFF. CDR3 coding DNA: TGCGCCAGCAGCCAAGGCACTAGCGGGAGTAAGGACACCGGGGAGCTGTTTTTT.

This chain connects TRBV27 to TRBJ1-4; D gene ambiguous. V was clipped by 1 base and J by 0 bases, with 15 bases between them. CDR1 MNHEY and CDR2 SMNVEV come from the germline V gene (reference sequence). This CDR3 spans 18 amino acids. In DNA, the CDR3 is TGTGCCAGCAGTTTATTTAGCGGCAGGCGAGCAACTAATGAAAAACTGTTTTTT. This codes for CASSLFSGRRATNEKLFF.

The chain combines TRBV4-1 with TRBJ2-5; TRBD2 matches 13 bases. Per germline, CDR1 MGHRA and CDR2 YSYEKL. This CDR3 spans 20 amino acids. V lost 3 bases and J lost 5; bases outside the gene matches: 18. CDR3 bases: TGCGCCAGCAGCCATGGACAGGGAGGACTAGCGGGAGTGAGAGGGGAGACCCAGTACTTC. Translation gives CASSHGQGGLAGVRGETQYF.

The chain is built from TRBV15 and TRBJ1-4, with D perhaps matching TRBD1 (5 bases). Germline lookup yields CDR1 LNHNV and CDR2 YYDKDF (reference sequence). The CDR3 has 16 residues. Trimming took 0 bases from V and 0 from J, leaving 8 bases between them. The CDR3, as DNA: TGTGCCACCAGCAGAGATCGGACAACAACTAATGAAAAACTGTTTTTT. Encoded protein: CATSRDRTTTNEKLFF.

CDR3 bases: TGTGCCAGCCTCAGGGGCGCCGGTGGCTACACCTTC. Its protein is CASLRGAGGYTF. The chain employs TRBV21-1 and TRBJ1-2; the DNA was not compared with TRBD1, the D call given in the table. TRBV21-1 is termed a pseudogene. This CDR3 comprises 12 residues.

As DNA, the CDR3 is TGTGCCAGCGGGGACAGCGATGGGGCCTCTAACTATGGCTACACCTTC. Its translation is CASGDSDGASNYGYTF. The rearrangement links TRBV6-6 to TRBJ1-2, with 7 bases aligning to TRBD1. Germline lookup yields CDR1 MNHNY and CDR2 SVGAGI (reference sequence). CDR3 length equals 16 residues. The ends lost 8 bases at V and 0 bases at J; junction bases unmatched: 12.